The rows below give T cell receptor beta chains drawn from one sample of a study of shared clonotypes between healthy human individuals. Clones were read by immunoSEQ multiplex PCR, and TCRdb kept only the in-frame ones, dropping some. The repertoire consists of 450,000 to 500,000 clones, with about 78% occurring once and the leading ten covering around 13%. Sequencing was done on a sample of PBMCs. The source of these receptors is a woman between 40 and 50 years old in good health. Some clones in this sample may be carry-over from other donors' samples. Each CDR3 is given with its conserved first and last residue. The D gene is left open where the match is weak. Clone size is not always given. Where it is, it says once, few, many or a class for expanded clones.

>TRBJ2-6|TRBV28|-|-|19
CASSLSAWRGYGGANVLTF
TGTGCCAGCAGTTTATCGGCCTGGAGGGGATATGGTGGGGCCAACGTCCTGACTTTC
>TRBJ1-2|TRBV19|-|-|13
CASSPGVNYGYTF
TGTGCCAGTAGTCCCGGAGTTAACTATGGCTACACCTTC
>TRBJ1-1|TRBV5-1|-|-|14
CASSITTGNTEAFF
TGCGCCAGCAGCATAACGACAGGGAACACTGAAGCTTTCTTT
>TRBJ2-2|TRBV2|-|TRBD2|15
CASSEGGRATGELFF
TGTGCCAGCAGTGAAGGGGGGAGGGCCACCGGGGAGCTGTTTTTT
>TRBJ1-1|TRBV5-8|-|-|12
CASSLGWGEAFF
TGTGCCAGCAGCTTGGGATGGGGTGAAGCTTTCTTT
>TRBJ2-3|TRBV4-3|once|-|15
CASSQGVSETDTQYF
TGCGCCAGCAGCCAAGGGGTTAGTGAGACAGATACGCAGTATTTT
>TRBJ2-1|TRBV10-3|-|TRBD2|16
CAISSGTSGRFDEQFF
TGTGCCATCTCCTCCGGGACTAGCGGGAGGTTCGATGAGCAGTTCTTC
>TRBJ2-7|TRBV5-1|-|-|15
CASRPSGTNSYEQYF
TGCGCCAGCAGGCCCTCCGGGACAAACTCCTACGAGCAGTACTTC
>TRBJ2-2|TRBV7-7|-|-|15
CASSPSAGSGGELFF
TGTGCTAGCAGCCCCTCGGCTGGGTCTGGCGGGGAGCTGTTTTTT
>TRBJ2-6|TRBV6-1|-|-|16
CASSEEVGAGANVLTF
TGTGCCAGCAGTGAAGAAGTGGGTGCCGGGGCCAACGTCCTGACTTTC
>TRBJ1-4|TRBV21-1|-|-|18
CASSKEETGVPPVEKLFF
TGTGCCAGCAGCAAAGAAGAGACAGGGGTCCCCCCGGTTGAAAAACTGTTTTTT
>TRBJ1-1|TRBV30|-|-|14
CAWSVLGARTEAFF
TGTGCCTGGAGTGTATTGGGGGCGCGCACTGAAGCTTTCTTT
>TRBJ2-7|TRBV4-2|-|-|16
CASSHSSELRSYEQYF
TGTGCCAGCAGCCATTCAAGCGAGCTTAGGTCCTACGAGCAGTACTTC
>TRBJ2-1|TRBV2|-|-|16
CASSEALGSTENEQFF
TGTGCCAGCAGTGAAGCATTAGGCTCTACGGAGAATGAGCAGTTCTTC
>TRBJ1-2|TRBV5-4|-|-|13
CASSFLQGYGYTF
TGTGCCAGCAGCTTCTTACAGGGCTATGGCTACACCTTC
>TRBJ1-1|TRBV30|few|-|12
CAWGRESSEAFF
TGTGCCTGGGGACGGGAAAGTAGTGAAGCTTTCTTT
>TRBJ2-7|TRBV10-2|-|TRBD1|15
CASSEYWDSYYEQYF
TGCGCCAGCAGTGAGTACTGGGACAGCTACTACGAGCAGTACTTC
>TRBJ2-2|TRBV11-1|few|TRBD2|16
CASSLRAGGTAGELFF
TGTGCCAGCAGCTTAAGGGCGGGAGGAACTGCCGGGGAGCTGTTTTTT
>TRBJ2-2|TRBV19|-|-|15
CASSIRGRGTGELFF
TGTGCCAGTAGCATCAGGGGCCGAGGGACCGGGGAGCTGTTTTTT
>TRBJ2-5|TRBV5-1|-|-|14
CASSVGTVQETQYF
TGCGCCAGCAGCGTTGGGACGGTTCAAGAGACCCAGTACTTC
>TRBJ2-1|TRBV7-2|-|-|13
CASSLLRGDEQFF
TGTGCCAGCAGCTTATTGCGGGGTGATGAGCAGTTCTTC
>TRBJ2-3|TRBV10-3|-|-|13
CAISEGPTDTQYF
TGTGCCATCAGTGAGGGACCCACAGATACGCAGTATTTT
>TRBJ2-1|TRBV6-5|-|-|14
CASSSGLGRNEQFF
TGTGCCAGCAGTTCCGGACTCGGGCGCAATGAGCAGTTCTTC
>TRBJ2-5|TRBV6-1|-|TRBD2|15
CASSLGEGSQETQYF
TGTGCCAGCAGTCTGGGGGAGGGTAGCCAAGAGACCCAGTACTTC
>TRBJ2-7|TRBV11-2|-|TRBD1|16
CASSPPGQGFLWEQYF
TGTGCCAGCAGCCCACCGGGACAGGGCTTTCTTTGGGAGCAGTACTTC
>TRBJ2-7|TRBV28|-|-|17
CASSQMPSGVLPYEQYF
TGTGCCAGCAGCCAAATGCCCTCGGGAGTACTACCCTACGAGCAGTACTTC
>TRBJ2-7|TRBV27|-|-|16
CASSLYPPFGPYEQYF
TGTGCCAGCAGTTTATATCCCCCCTTCGGTCCCTACGAGCAGTACTTC
>TRBJ2-1|TRBV7-3|-|TRBD2|17
CASSLMAGLAFYNEQFF
TGTGCCAGCAGCTTAATGGCGGGACTAGCGTTCTACAATGAGCAGTTCTTC
>TRBJ2-7|TRBV9|-|TRBD2|15
CASSEGTSHLYEQYF
TGTGCCAGCAGCGAAGGGACTAGCCACTTATACGAGCAGTACTTC
>TRBJ1-5|TRBV28|-|TRBD1|15
CASNEGTGENQPQHF
TGTGCCAGCAACGAAGGGACAGGGGAAAATCAGCCCCAGCATTTT
>TRBJ2-2|TRBV5-1|once|-|16
CASSLVPRGVTGELFF
TGCGCCAGCAGCTTGGTCCCCCGCGGGGTTACCGGGGAGCTGTTTTTT
>TRBJ1-6|TRBV5-1|-|TRBD1|14
CASSSRDRDSPLHF
TGCGCCAGCAGCTCCCGGGACAGGGATTCACCCCTCCACTTT
>TRBJ1-1|TRBV5-4|-|TRBD1|13
CASSFDRVAEAFF
TGTGCCAGCAGCTTTGACAGGGTAGCTGAAGCTTTCTTT
>TRBJ2-1|TRBV6-1|-|TRBD2|16
CASSDPGLAGNNEQFF
TGTGCCAGCAGTGACCCCGGACTAGCGGGAAACAATGAGCAGTTCTTC
>TRBJ2-1|TRBV2|-|TRBD2|15
CASSPQREVYNEQFF
TGTGCCAGCAGCCCCCAGCGGGAAGTCTACAATGAGCAGTTCTTC
>TRBJ2-3|TRBV5-1|-|-|14
CASSPYPGTDTQYF
TGCGCCAGCAGCCCCTACCCCGGCACAGATACGCAGTATTTT
>TRBJ2-7|TRBV28|-|-|11
CASSFGYEQYF
TGTGCCAGCAGTTTTGGTTACGAGCAGTACTTC
>TRBJ1-1|TRBV28|-|-|17
CASSPTAPVKGVTEAFF
TGTGCCAGCAGTCCGACTGCCCCGGTCAAGGGGGTGACTGAAGCTTTCTTT
>TRBJ2-1|TRBV5-1|-|-|14
CADRTWSSYNEQFF
TGCGCCGACAGGACATGGAGCTCCTACAATGAGCAGTTCTTC
>TRBJ2-3|TRBV6-4|-|-|15
CASSDNGGPTDTQYF
TGTGCCAGCAGCGATAACGGGGGGCCCACAGATACGCAGTATTTT
>TRBJ1-1|TRBV14|-|-|13
CASSQSSYTEAFF
TGTGCCAGCAGCCAATCCTCGTATACTGAAGCTTTCTTT
>TRBJ2-5|TRBV6-1|few|TRBD2|14
CASKSSGGKETQYF
TGTGCCAGCAAGTCTAGCGGGGGCAAAGAGACCCAGTACTTC
>TRBJ2-5|TRBV30|-|-|13
CAWSTGIGKTQYF
TGTGCCTGGAGTACGGGGATTGGGAAGACCCAGTACTTC
>TRBJ2-1|TRBV9|-|-|15
CASSPRLGADNEQFF
TGTGCCAGCAGCCCCCGACTAGGCGCCGACAATGAGCAGTTCTTC
>TRBJ1-4|TRBV7-2|-|-|15
CASSPQQVIGEKLFF
TGTGCCAGCAGCCCTCAACAGGTGATTGGTGAAAAACTGTTTTTT
>TRBJ2-5|TRBV27|once|-|13
CASGIGQRQTQYF
TGTGCCAGCGGAATAGGTCAGCGACAGACCCAGTACTTC
>TRBJ1-2|TRBV5-1|-|TRBD1|15
CASSVQGEGNYGYTF
TGCGCCAGCAGCGTTCAGGGGGAAGGGAACTATGGCTACACCTTC
>TRBJ2-7|TRBV5-1|-|-|15
CASSLDLAVGGEQYF
TGCGCCAGCAGCTTGGATCTAGCCGTGGGGGGCGAGCAGTACTTC
>TRBJ2-3|TRBV28|-|-|13
CASSTSWPDTQYF
TGTGCCAGCTCAACTAGCTGGCCAGATACGCAGTATTTT
>TRBJ2-3|TRBV7-2|-|TRBD1|13
CASSRQGADTQYF
TGTGCCAGCAGCCGACAGGGTGCAGATACGCAGTATTTT